These 31 T cell receptor beta chains originate from one sample sequenced in a study of T cell responses to AZD1222 COVID-19 vaccine. Some clones are missing from TCRdb's copy, which holds only in-frame ones; the method was immunoSEQ multiplex PCR. The sample lists fewer than 90,000 clones, around 87% occurring once. Specimen: peripheral blood, collected on day 0 of AZD1222 vaccination. The receptors were gathered from an adult in good health.

The chain recombines TRBV28 with TRBJ2-1; 7 positions agree with TRBD2. The V segment lost 3 bases and the J segment 2 bases; nucleotides outside the gene matches: 1. This CDR3 region has 14 residues. Germline V gene data show CDR1 as MDHEN and CDR2 as SYDVKM. The CDR3 sequence is CASSLAGAYNEQFF. CDR3 nucleotide sequence: TGTGCCAGCAGTTTGGCGGGGGCCTACAATGAGCAGTTCTTC.

This clone was detected once. V gene TRBV9 combines with J gene TRBJ1-3; 9 bases match TRBD1. Germline V gene sequence: CDR1 SGDLS, CDR2 YYNGEE. This CDR3 is built from 14 residues. Unmatched junction bases numbered 3, after V lost 4 bases and J lost 4 bases. CDR3 in DNA: TGTGCCAGCAGCAAACAGGGGGCAGGAAACACCATATATTTT. It yields the protein CASSKQGAGNTIYF.

The V and J genes are TRBV15 and TRBJ1-2; perhaps TRBD1 as D (5 bases). CDR1 and CDR2 (germline): LNHNV, YYDKDF (reference sequence). The CDR3 has 12 residues. Trimming stripped 6 bases from V and 3 bases from J, with 8 bases between. The CDR3 sequence is CATSQTDYGYTF. The CDR3 DNA sequence: TGTGCCACCAGTCAGACAGACTATGGCTACACCTTC.

The table lists this clone with a count of one. This chain links TRBV28 with TRBJ1-5; D not certain. Germline V gives CDR1 MDHEN, CDR2 SYDVKM. This CDR3 region has 15 residues. The ends were cut back, 3 bases at V and 3 bases at J, with 12 bases in the middle. CDR3 coding DNA: TGTGCCAGCAGTTTCTTCCTGTCGGACAATCAGCCCCAGCATTTT. As protein: CASSFFLSDNQPQHF.

J is TRBJ1-5 and V is TRBV10-3; tentatively, D is TRBD1 (6 bases). CDR1 and CDR2 from the germline V gene are ENHRY and SYGVKD. There are 16 residues in the CDR3. V lost 5 bases to trimming and J lost 0 bases, with 14 bases between them. CDR3 sequence (DNA): TGTGCCATCAGTACCTCGGGGGCATATAGCAATCAGCCCCAGCATTTT. Residues: CAISTSGAYSNQPQHF.

The CDR3 sequence is CASADRPGANVLTF. In DNA form, the CDR3 reads TGTGCCAGCGCCGACAGGCCCGGGGCCAACGTCCTGACTTTC. The rearrangement uses TRBV18 and TRBJ2-6; possibly TRBD1 for D (6 bases). V was shortened by 8 bases and J by 4 bases, with 12 bases between the two germline ends. CDR3 length: 14 residues. CDR1 and CDR2 from the germline V gene are KGHSH and LQKENI.

This sequence joins TRBV9 and TRBJ2-3; 12 nucleotides agree with TRBD2. Losses at the gene ends were 0 bases for V and 0 bases for J; bases not matched to a gene: 8. Per germline, CDR1 SGDLS and CDR2 YYNGEE. This CDR3 has 19 amino acids. CDR3 DNA: TGTGCCAGCAGCGTAGACACCGGACTAGCGGGATATAGCACAGATACGCAGTATTTT. It yields the protein CASSVDTGLAGYSTDTQYF.

This chain connects TRBV30 to TRBJ2-7; no clear D. With 2 bases removed from V and 2 bases from J, the gap between germline ends came to 16 bases. The CDR3 totals 15 residues. Germline CDR1 reads GTSNPN; CDR2 reads SVGIG (reference sequence). The CDR3 reads CAWSREGRSPYEQYF. In DNA form, the CDR3 reads TGTGCCTGGAGTAGGGAAGGCAGAAGTCCCTACGAGCAGTACTTC.

This chain links TRBV5-6 with TRBJ2-7; 7 nucleotides agree with TRBD1. Germline lookup yields CDR1 SGHDT and CDR2 YYEEEE. The V gene end was trimmed by 1 base and the J gene end by 2 bases; junction bases not matched to a gene: 3. The CDR3 totals 14 residues. The chain's CDR3 is CASSLWGQTYEQYF. In nucleotides, the CDR3 is TGTGCCAGCAGCTTGTGGGGACAGACCTACGAGCAGTACTTC. Using reference TRBV5-6 and TRBJ2-7 for the parts outside the CDR3, the full variable domain is DAGVTQSPTHLIKTRGQQVTLRCSPKSGHDTVSWYQQALGQGPQFIFQYYEEEERQRGNFPDRFSGHQFPNYSSELNVNALLLGDSALYLCASSLWGQTYEQYFGPGTRLTVT.

The table lists this clone with a count of one. V and J are TRBV18 and TRBJ2-5, with D tentatively TRBD2 (8 bases). V lost 2 bases and J 5 bases, leaving 18 bases between the germline ends. Per the germline V gene, CDR1 is KGHSH and CDR2 is LQKENI. The CDR3 is 16 residues long. CDR3 loop: CASSPIPGGGLETQYF. The CDR3 DNA is TGTGCCAGCTCACCAATTCCGGGAGGGGGCTTGGAGACCCAGTACTTC.

The V and J genes are TRBV3-1 (or the pseudogene TRBV3-2) and TRBJ2-7; D gene uncertain. Germline-derived CDR1 and CDR2 are LGHDT and YNNKEL (reference sequence). The CDR3 covers 13 residues. V dropped 5 bases and J dropped 6 bases, with 14 bases sitting between them. The CDR3 protein is CASSSVTTSEQYF. The CDR3 DNA reads as TGTGCCAGCAGCTCCGTTACGACGTCCGAGCAGTACTTC.

The chain carries TRBV7-9 and TRBJ1-3, with TRBD1 as a possible D gene (5 bases). Germline values: CDR1 SEHNR, CDR2 FQNEAQ (reference sequence). The ends were cut back, 5 bases at V and 0 bases at J, with 8 bases in the middle. This CDR3 is built from 14 residues. The CDR3 nucleotides read TGTGCCAGCAGCCCCCAGGGCTCTGGAAACACCATATATTTT. Translation: CASSPQGSGNTIYF.

The V gene is TRBV5-6, the J gene TRBJ2-3, with TRBD2 matching over 10 bases. The CDR3 runs 16 residues. The junction had 7 bases not matched to a gene; V was cut back by 2 bases and J by 4 bases. Germline CDR1 reads SGHDT; CDR2 reads YYEEEE. The CDR3 coding sequence is TGTGCCAGCAGCTTCATAGCGGGAGGCGGGCCAGATACGCAGTATTTT. This translates into CASSFIAGGGPDTQYF.

The V and J genes are TRBV12-5 and TRBJ1-4, with 7 bases fitting TRBD1. The V gene end was trimmed by 4 bases and the J gene end by 8 bases; junction bases not matched to a gene: 13. Germline V gives CDR1 LGHNT, CDR2 FRNRAP. The CDR3 has 16 amino acids. CDR3 in amino acids: CASGSLDRAGEEKLFF. The CDR3 nucleotides read TGTGCTAGTGGTTCCCTTGACAGGGCCGGTGAAGAAAAACTGTTTTTT.

The DNA for the CDR3 is TGTGCCAGCGCGGCAGGGATCACCGGGGAGCTGTTTTTT. It is translated as CASAAGITGELFF. This chain uses TRBV6-6 with TRBJ2-2; D possibly corresponds to TRBD1 (5 bases). This CDR3 spans 13 amino acids. V shed 8 bases and J shed 4 bases, with 11 bases lying between them. Germline V gives CDR1 MNHNY, CDR2 SVGAGI (reference sequence).

The chain combines TRBV13 with TRBJ2-7; D is unclear. Germline V gene data show CDR1 as PRHDT and CDR2 as FYEKMQ (reference sequence). CDR3 length: 15 residues. V gave up 0 bases and J gave up 1 base, with 10 bases separating them. The CDR3 nucleotides read TGTGCCAGCAGCTTAGGTAGCAGCAGGTCCTACGAGCAGTACTTC. This sequence encodes CASSLGSSRSYEQYF.

The chain uses TRBV29-1 and TRBJ2-5; D is possibly TRBD1 or TRBD2 (5 bases each). There are 13 residues in the CDR3. V was pared by 3 bases and J by 8 bases, with 16 bases between. The germline gives CDR1 SQVTM, CDR2 ANQGSEA. The CDR3 loop is CSVDPEGSGTQYF. The DNA of the CDR3 is TGCAGCGTTGACCCAGAGGGGAGTGGAACCCAGTACTTC.

CDR3 nucleotide sequence: TGTGCCAGCAGTTTGGTCGACAGCCTCTATGGCTACACCTTC. This sequence encodes CASSLVDSLYGYTF. The chain carries TRBV28 and TRBJ1-2, with D maybe TRBD1 (5 bases). V lost 3 bases and J lost 4, with 12 bases in between. The CDR3 sequence is 14 residues long. From germline, CDR1 is MDHEN and CDR2 SYDVKM.

The chain employs TRBV9 and TRBJ2-5, with 12 bases lining up with TRBD2. The CDR3 has 17 residues. Germline lookup yields CDR1 SGDLS and CDR2 YYNGEE. V lost 0 bases, J lost 1 base, and 4 bases stayed unmatched. Here the CDR3 DNA reads TGTGCCAGCAGCGTAGGAAGGACTAGCGGGATCCAAGAGACCCAGTACTTC. Protein product: CASSVGRTSGIQETQYF.

This sequence joins TRBV2 and TRBJ1-1; D remains ambiguous. This CDR3 has 11 residues. The germline V gene encodes CDR1 SNHLY and CDR2 FYNNEI. Trimming took 6 bases from V and 1 from J, leaving 3 bases between them. The CDR3 region is CASRQNTEAFF. CDR3 nucleotide sequence: TGTGCCAGCAGGCAGAACACTGAAGCTTTCTTT.

Written as DNA, the CDR3 is TGCGCCAGCAGCCAAGACCGGGACTACTTCACCGGGGAGCTGTTTTTT. Protein sequence: CASSQDRDYFTGELFF. This rearrangement joins TRBV4-1 to TRBJ2-2, with 7 bases lining up with TRBD2. The V and J ends lost 0 bases and 4 bases, in that order; junction bases with no gene match: 5. The CDR3 is 16 residues long. Germline V CDR1 and CDR2: MGHRA, YSYEKL.

The chain is built from TRBV6-2 or TRBV6-3 and TRBJ1-2, with D unresolved. CDR3 size: 14 residues. Germline values: CDR1 MNHEY, CDR2 SVGEGT. V dropped 0 bases and J dropped 8 bases, with 13 bases sitting between them. This CDR3 reads CASSYSIREEGYTF. The DNA for the CDR3 is TGTGCCAGCAGTTACTCGATTCGGGAGGAGGGCTACACCTTC.

The rearrangement joins TRBV11-3 to TRBJ1-2; D uncertain. Germline V gives CDR1 SGHNT, CDR2 YENEEA. This CDR3 region has 13 residues. V was clipped by 7 bases and J by 5 bases, with 14 bases between them. The CDR3 spells CASNSGPVYGYTF. Written as DNA, the CDR3 is TGTGCCAGCAACTCCGGCCCCGTTTATGGCTACACCTTC.

There are a few counts of this clone. This sequence joins TRBV6-5 and TRBJ1-5; D may be TRBD1 (6 bases). The CDR3 totals 14 residues. The V gene lost 9 bases and the J gene lost 2 bases, with 14 bases spanning the gap. CDR1 and CDR2 from the germline V gene are MNHEY and SVGAGI. CDR3 sequence: CASRRDNGNQPQHF. Here the CDR3 DNA reads TGTGCCAGTCGCCGGGACAATGGCAATCAGCCCCAGCATTTT.

The V call is TRBV7-7, the J call TRBJ2-1; TRBD2 agrees at 9 bases. With 2 bases clipped from V and 7 bases from J, the junction kept 6 bases outside the gene matches. The length of the CDR3 is 15 residues. Germline values: CDR1 SSHAT, CDR2 FNYEAQ (reference sequence). CDR3 amino acids: CASSLTAGGGNEQFF. The DNA for the CDR3 is TGTGCCAGCAGCTTAACTGCGGGAGGGGGAAATGAGCAGTTCTTC. The whole variable domain, filled in from reference TRBV7-7 and TRBJ2-1, reads GAGVSQSPRYKVTKRGQDVTLRCDPISSHATLYWYQQALGQGPEFLTYFNYEAQPDKSGLPSDRFSAERPEGSISTLTIQRTEQRDSAMYRCASSLTAGGGNEQFFGPGTRLTVL.

The chain has TRBV2 and TRBJ1-2; D remains unclear. CDR1 SNHLY and CDR2 FYNNEI come from the germline V gene. V was clipped by 4 bases and J by 6 bases, with 6 bases between them. The CDR3 is 11 residues long. In nucleotides, the CDR3 is TGTGCCAGCAGTGGCAACCATGGCTACACCTTC. Amino acids: CASSGNHGYTF.

Only one count was recorded for this clone. The chain carries TRBV7-9 and TRBJ1-1; a possible D gene is TRBD1 (5 bases). CDR1 and CDR2 from the germline V gene are SEHNR and FQNEAQ (reference sequence). The CDR3 runs 14 residues. V was pared by 7 bases and J by 4 bases, with 16 bases between. CDR3 amino acids: CASNPERDGTEAFF. The CDR3, as DNA: TGTGCCAGCAACCCGGAGCGGGACGGCACTGAAGCTTTCTTT.

The chain employs TRBV7-9 and TRBJ1-4; possibly TRBD1 for D (5 bases). Germline values: CDR1 SEHNR, CDR2 FQNEAQ (reference sequence). Trimming took 3 bases from V and 6 from J, leaving 11 bases between them. CDR3 length: 14 amino acids. The CDR3 loop is CASSFGGVDEKLFF. For the CDR3, the DNA is TGTGCCAGCAGCTTTGGGGGAGTAGATGAAAAACTGTTTTTT.

The DNA of the CDR3 is TGTGCCAGCAGCTTAGGGGGCAGGGAACCCTATGGCTACACCTTC. It translates to CASSLGGREPYGYTF. This chain uses TRBV7-9 with TRBJ1-2; the D gene is possibly TRBD1 (5 bases). CDR3 length: 15 residues. The V end lost 1 base, the J end lost 4 bases, and 13 bases lay between the germline ends. Germline V CDR1 and CDR2: SEHNR, FQNEAQ (reference sequence). The full variable domain, rest sourced from reference TRBV7-9 and TRBJ1-2, is DTGVSQNPRHKITKRGQNVTFRCDPISEHNRLYWYRQTLGQGPEFLTYFQNEAQLEKSRLLSDRFSAERPKGSFSTLEIQRTEQGDSAMYLCASSLGGREPYGYTFGSGTRLTVV.

This clone was seen a handful of times. Written as DNA, the CDR3 is TGTGCCAGCAGCCAAGATAGGCCTTCGGGAAAGGCTATTGGTGAAGCTTTCTTT. Encoded protein: CASSQDRPSGKAIGEAFF. The V call is TRBV3-1 (or the pseudogene TRBV3-2), the J call TRBJ1-1; D gene unclear. This CDR3 contains 18 residues. Per the germline V gene, CDR1 is LGHDT and CDR2 is YNNKEL (reference sequence). Trimming stripped 0 bases from V and 7 bases from J, with 24 bases between.

J is TRBJ1-4 and V is TRBV28, with D perhaps TRBD1 (5 bases). The CDR3 length is 13 residues. The V end lost 6 bases, the J end lost 8 bases, and 13 bases lay between the germline ends. Germline CDR1 is MDHEN and CDR2 is SYDVKM. CDR3 loop: CASRNPGFEKLFF. The CDR3 bases are TGTGCCAGCAGAAACCCAGGGTTCGAAAAACTGTTTTTT.